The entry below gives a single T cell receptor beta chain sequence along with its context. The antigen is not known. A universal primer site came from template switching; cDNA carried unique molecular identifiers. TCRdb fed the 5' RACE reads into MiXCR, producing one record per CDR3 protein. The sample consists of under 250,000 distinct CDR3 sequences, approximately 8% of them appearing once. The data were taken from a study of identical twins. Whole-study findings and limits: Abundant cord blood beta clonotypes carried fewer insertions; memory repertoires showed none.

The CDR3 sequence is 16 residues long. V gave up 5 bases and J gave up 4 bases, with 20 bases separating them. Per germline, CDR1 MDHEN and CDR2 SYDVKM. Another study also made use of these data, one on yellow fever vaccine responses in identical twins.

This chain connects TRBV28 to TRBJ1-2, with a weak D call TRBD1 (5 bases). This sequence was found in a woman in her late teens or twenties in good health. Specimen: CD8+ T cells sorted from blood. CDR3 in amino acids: CASSQNTQVPIYGYTF. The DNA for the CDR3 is TGTGCCAGCAGTCAAAATACACAGGTGCCAATCTATGGCTACACCTTC.